Given below is one TCR beta chain in context. Its antigen is as yet unknown. Germline CDR1 reads LGHDT; CDR2 reads YNNKEL (reference sequence). Trimming cost V 8 bases and J 6 bases, with 25 bases left between them. The CDR3 covers 16 residues. The data stem from a study of T-cell memory formation after mild COVID-19. Study results and limitations: Some clones that responded turned up in pre-infection memory, which suggests that cross-reactive memory joined in.

TCRdb passed the 5' RACE reads through MiXCR, listing each CDR3 protein once. The sample gives over 400,000 distinct CDR3 sequences, around a quarter of which show up once; under 15% is in the top ten. Sequences were obtained from PBMCs or a T cell subset sorted from them (not recorded which). The rearrangement joins TRBV3-1 to TRBJ1-2, with D perhaps matching TRBD1 (6 bases). This clonotype originated in an adult woman who had mild COVID-19 (a few samples of this study predate the infection). Cell type and time point are not known. CDR3 region: CASAPEGQVLGHGYTF. CDR3 bases: TGTGCCAGCGCCCCAGAGGGACAAGTGTTGGGCCATGGCTACACCTTC.